This T cell receptor (beta chain) was sequenced in a study of vaccination effects on CD4 cells after COVID-19. The overall study: Sampling occurred a median 72 days post second dose, range 14 to 241.

Note on this clone: Its target is unknown.

Generated by immunoSEQ multiplex PCR, the TCRdb table keeps only in-frame clones and is missing some. The sample contains about 45,000 clones, 60% to 75% of which appear only once. Cells that had been cultured for approximately eleven days were the source of isolated CD4+ T cells. As their vaccination, participants received two doses of either BNT162b2 or mRNA-1273. Trimming cost V 10 bases and J 0 bases; bases outside gene matches: 4. Germline values: CDR1 LNHDA, CDR2 SQIVND (reference sequence). The CDR3 length is 13 residues. The starting material was CD4+ T cells from PBMCs cultured without peptide, obtained after COVID-19 vaccination. V and J are TRBV19 and TRBJ2-7, with 9 bases identical to TRBD2. The clonotype was recovered from a human donor who received a COVID-19 vaccine. The CDR3 region has the DNA TGTGCCACGAGGACTAGCGACTCCTACGAGCAGTACTTC. This sequence encodes CATRTSDSYEQYF.